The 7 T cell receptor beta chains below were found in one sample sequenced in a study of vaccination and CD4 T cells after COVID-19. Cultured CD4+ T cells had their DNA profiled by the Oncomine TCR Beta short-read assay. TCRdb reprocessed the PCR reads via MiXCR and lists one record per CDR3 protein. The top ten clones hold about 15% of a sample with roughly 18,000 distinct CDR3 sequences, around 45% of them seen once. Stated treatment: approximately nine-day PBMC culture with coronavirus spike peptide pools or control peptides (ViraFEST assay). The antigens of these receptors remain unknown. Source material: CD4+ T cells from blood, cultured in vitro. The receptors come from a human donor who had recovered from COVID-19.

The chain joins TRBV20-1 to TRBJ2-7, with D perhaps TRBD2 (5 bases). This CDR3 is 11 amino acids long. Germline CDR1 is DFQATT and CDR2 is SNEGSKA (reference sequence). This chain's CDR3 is CRPSGTYEQYF. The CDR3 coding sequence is TGCAGACCCAGCGGAACCTACGAGCAGTACTTC.

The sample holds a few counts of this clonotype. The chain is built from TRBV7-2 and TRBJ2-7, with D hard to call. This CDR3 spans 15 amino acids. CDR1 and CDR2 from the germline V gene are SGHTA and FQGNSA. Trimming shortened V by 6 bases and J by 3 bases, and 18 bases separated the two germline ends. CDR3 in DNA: TGTGCCAGCAGTTACGACACCTTCGGCCTCTACGAGCAGTACTTC. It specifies CASSYDTFGLYEQYF.

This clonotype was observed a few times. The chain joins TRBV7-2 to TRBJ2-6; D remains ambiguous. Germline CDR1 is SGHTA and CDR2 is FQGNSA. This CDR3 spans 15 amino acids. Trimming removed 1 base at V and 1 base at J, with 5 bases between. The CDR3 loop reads CASSLGGSGANVLTF. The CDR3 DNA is TGTGCCAGCAGCTTAGGTGGGTCTGGGGCCAACGTCCTGACTTTC.

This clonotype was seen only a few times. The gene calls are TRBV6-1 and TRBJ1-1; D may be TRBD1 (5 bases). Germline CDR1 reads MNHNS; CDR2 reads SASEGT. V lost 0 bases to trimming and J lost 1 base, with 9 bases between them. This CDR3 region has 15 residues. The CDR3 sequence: CASSEAGRANTEAFF. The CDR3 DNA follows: TGTGCCAGCAGTGAAGCTGGCAGGGCGAACACTGAAGCTTTCTTT.

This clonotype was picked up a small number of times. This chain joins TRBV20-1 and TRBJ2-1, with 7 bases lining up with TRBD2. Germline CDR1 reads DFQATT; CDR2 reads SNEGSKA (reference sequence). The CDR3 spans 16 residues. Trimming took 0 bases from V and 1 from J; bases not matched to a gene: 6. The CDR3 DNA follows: TGCAGTGCTAGAGATCCGGGAGGCCCGTCCTACAATGAGCAGTTCTTC. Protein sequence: CSARDPGGPSYNEQFF.

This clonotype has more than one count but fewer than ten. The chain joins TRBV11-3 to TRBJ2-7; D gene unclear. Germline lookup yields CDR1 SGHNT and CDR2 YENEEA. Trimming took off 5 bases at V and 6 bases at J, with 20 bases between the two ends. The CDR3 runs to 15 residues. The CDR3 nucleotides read TGTGCCAGCAGCCCACAGTGGCAGGTTGGCTTCGAGCAGTACTTC. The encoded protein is CASSPQWQVGFEQYF.

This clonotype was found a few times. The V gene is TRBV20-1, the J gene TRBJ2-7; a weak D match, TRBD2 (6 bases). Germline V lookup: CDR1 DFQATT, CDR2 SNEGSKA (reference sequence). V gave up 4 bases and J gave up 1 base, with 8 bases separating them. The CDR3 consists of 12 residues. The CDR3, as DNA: TGCAGTGCTACCGGGGGTTCCTACGAGCAGTACTTC. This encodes CSATGGSYEQYF.